Listed here are 6 T cell receptor beta chains from one sample, sequenced in a study of vaccination and CD4 T cells after COVID-19. Cultured CD4+ T cell DNA was sequenced using the Oncomine TCR Beta short-read assay. In TCRdb, the PCR reads were re-called with MiXCR into one record per CDR3 protein. The repertoire includes 20,000 to 25,000 distinct CDR3 sequences, under 65% of them detected once, and roughly 15% sits in the top ten. These receptors lack a known antigen. Documented treatment: 10-day PBMC culture with coronavirus spike peptide pools or control peptides (ViraFEST assay). Sequences were derived from CD4+ T cells from blood, cultured in vitro, sampled after SARS-CoV-2 vaccination. These receptors were collected from a human donor who received a COVID-19 vaccine.

This clonotype was recorded a few times. The chain employs TRBV27 and TRBJ1-6; TRBD1 is a possible D gene (5 bases). The ends were cut back, 4 bases at V and 4 bases at J, with 11 bases in the middle. CDR1 MNHEY and CDR2 SMNVEV come from the germline V gene (reference sequence). The CDR3 has 15 residues. The CDR3 region is CASSSTGGYNSPLHF. The CDR3 nucleotides read TGTGCCAGCAGTTCTACCGGGGGGTATAATTCACCCCTCCACTTT.

This chain joins TRBV28 and TRBJ1-4, with D uncertain. Trimming took 8 bases from V and 0 from J, leaving 13 bases between them. Germline V gene lookup returns CDR1 MDHEN and CDR2 SYDVKM. This CDR3 is built from 15 residues. In DNA form, the CDR3 reads TGTGCCAGCTCTCCGTACTCCTCAACTAATGAAAAACTGTTTTTT. Encoded protein: CASSPYSSTNEKLFF.

The rearrangement links TRBV11-3 to TRBJ2-7, with TRBD2 matching over 11 bases. The CDR3 has 19 residues. The V and J ends lost 2 bases and 2 bases, in that order; junction bases with no gene match: 14. Germline V gives CDR1 SGHNT, CDR2 YENEEA. This CDR3 reads CASSLPSGGYSQDPYEQYF. In nucleotides, the CDR3 is TGTGCCAGCAGCTTACCTAGCGGGGGGTACAGCCAGGACCCCTACGAGCAGTACTTC.

The V call is TRBV12-3 or TRBV12-4, the J call TRBJ2-3, with 10 bases identical to TRBD2. After removal of 6 bases from V and 3 bases from J, the junction contained 15 bases not matched to a gene. The CDR3 consists of 18 residues. The CDR3: CASSKDRELAGLTDTQYF. CDR3 nucleotide sequence: TGTGCCAGCAGCAAGGACAGGGAACTAGCGGGGTTAACAGATACGCAGTATTTT.

This clonotype was picked up a small number of times. The chain joins TRBV20-1 to TRBJ2-2, with D unclear. The CDR3 is made up of 15 amino acids. V lost 4 bases and J lost 0, with 12 bases in between. Looked up from germline, CDR1 is DFQATT and CDR2 is SNEGSKA (reference sequence). CDR3 in DNA: TGCAGTGCTAAAAGATTAACCCCGAACACCGGGGAGCTGTTTTTT. Amino acid sequence: CSAKRLTPNTGELFF.

V usage is TRBV30 and J usage is TRBJ2-2, with D possibly TRBD1 on 6 matching bases. Looked up from germline, CDR1 is GTSNPN and CDR2 is SVGIG (reference sequence). This CDR3 region has 12 residues. With 8 bases removed from V and 4 bases from J, the gap between germline ends came to 11 bases. The CDR3 spells CARRGGTGELFF. The CDR3 DNA reads TGTGCCCGCAGGGGCGGCACCGGGGAGCTGTTTTTT.